One and the same sample provided the 15 T cell receptor beta chains below, sequenced in a study of CD8+CD57+ T cells in acquired aplastic anemia. TCR beta VDJ combinations and CDR3 sequences were profiled from genomic DNA. MiXCR, applied by TCRdb to the reads, yields one record per CDR3 protein. The table includes about 170,000 distinct CDR3 sequences, around 45% detected once. The material sequenced was sorted CD4+, CD8+, or CD8+CD57+ T cells (not recorded which) from PBMCs. These receptor sequences come from a human donor in good health.

The chain recombines TRBV9 with TRBJ1-2; D not certain. Trimming took 4 bases from V and 7 from J, leaving 17 bases between them. This CDR3 is 14 amino acids long. CDR1 is SGDLS and CDR2 is YYNGEE in the germline V gene. Here the CDR3 DNA reads TGTGCCAGCAGCCCCAGAGGCGGGTCCGGTGGCTACACCTTC. Its protein is CASSPRGGSGGYTF.

The genes are TRBV15 and TRBJ2-5, with D tentatively TRBD1 or TRBD2 (5 bases each). CDR3 length: 14 residues. Trimming removed 2 bases at V and 1 base at J, with 8 bases between. Germline V gene lookup returns CDR1 LNHNV and CDR2 YYDKDF (reference sequence). Here the CDR3 DNA reads TGTGCCACCAGCAGAAGGGACCTCCAAGAGACCCAGTACTTC. Encoded protein: CATSRRDLQETQYF.

This clonotype was picked up many times. The J gene is TRBJ2-3, the V gene TRBV20-1, with D uncertain. The CDR3 is 14 residues long. Germline values: CDR1 DFQATT, CDR2 SNEGSKA (reference sequence). V was shortened by 6 bases and J by 0 bases, with 13 bases between the two germline ends. The CDR3 loop reads CSAISFGSTDTQYF. As DNA, the CDR3 is TGCAGTGCAATTAGTTTTGGCAGCACAGATACGCAGTATTTT.

The CDR3 sequence: CATSRSGAINEQFF. The CDR3 DNA sequence: TGTGCCACCAGTCGGTCGGGAGCCATCAATGAGCAGTTCTTC. The rearrangement links TRBV24-1 to TRBJ2-1, with D perhaps TRBD2 (6 bases). This CDR3 spans 14 amino acids. The germline V and J ends were trimmed by 6 bases and 6 bases, with 14 bases remaining between them. Germline lookup yields CDR1 KGHDR and CDR2 SFDVKD.

On this clonotype: A much larger clone lies one base from this, so it may be a read error. V and J are TRBV4-1 and TRBJ2-7; TRBD2 matches at 9 bases. The junction had 13 bases not matched to a gene; V was cut back by 3 bases and J by 7 bases. Germline CDR1 and CDR2: MGHRA and YSYEKL. This CDR3 has 16 amino acids. CDR3 amino acids: CASSQATSGEGYEQYF. Here the CDR3 DNA reads TGCGCCAGCAGCCAGGCGACTAGCGGAGAGGGATATGAGCAGTACTTC.

This clonotype has at least ten counts. Being one base from a much bigger clone, this may be a read error. The chain is built from TRBV15 and TRBJ2-2; weak D call: TRBD1 (5 bases). Germline V lookup: CDR1 LNHNV, CDR2 YYDKDF (reference sequence). The CDR3 extends over 14 amino acids. Here the CDR3 reads CAISSRQITGELFF. The CDR3 DNA is TGTGCCATCAGCAGTAGACAGATCACCGGGGAGCTGTTTTTT.

This rearrangement joins TRBV9 to TRBJ2-7, with D perhaps TRBD1 or TRBD2 (5 bases each). With 2 bases removed from V and 5 bases from J, the gap between germline ends came to 14 bases. Germline CDR1 reads SGDLS; CDR2 reads YYNGEE. The CDR3 runs to 14 residues. The CDR3 reads CASSVWGSGDEQYF. The CDR3 coding sequence is TGTGCCAGCAGCGTCTGGGGGTCTGGGGACGAGCAGTACTTC.

This clonotype was counted at least ten times. The chain combines TRBV20-1 with TRBJ2-1; 7 bases are shared with TRBD2. The germline gives CDR1 DFQATT, CDR2 SNEGSKA (reference sequence). This CDR3 is 11 amino acids long. The ends lost 6 bases at V and 12 bases at J; junction bases unmatched: 8. The DNA for the CDR3 is TGCAGTGCCCTGATGGCTAGCGGGCAGTTCTTC. This sequence encodes CSALMASGQFF.

The rearrangement links TRBV14 to TRBJ2-5; possibly TRBD1 for D (5 bases). The germline V gene encodes CDR1 SGHDN and CDR2 FVKESK. The V gene lost 0 bases and the J gene lost 8 bases, with 7 bases spanning the gap. The CDR3 is made up of 12 amino acids. CDR3 amino acids: CASSQEGVTQYF. In DNA form, the CDR3 reads TGTGCCAGCAGCCAAGAAGGGGTAACCCAGTACTTC. Full variable domain (outside the CDR3, taken from reference TRBV14 and TRBJ2-5): EAGVTQFPSHSVIEKGQTVTLRCDPISGHDNLYWYRRVMGKEIKFLLHFVKESKQDESGMPNNRFLAERTGGTYSTLKVQPAELEDSGVYFCASSQEGVTQYFGPGTRLLVL.

The rearrangement links TRBV12-1 to TRBJ2-5. TRBV12-1 is annotated as a pseudogene. This CDR3 is built from 15 residues. The CDR3 DNA sequence: TGTGCCAGCCCAGTACCTCTACCAAACCAAGAGACCCAGTACTTC. Translating gives CASPVPLPNQETQYF.

This clonotype was detected a few times. This chain connects TRBV4-2 to TRBJ1-4; D unresolved. This CDR3 region has 15 residues. V gave up 0 bases and J gave up 8 bases, with 13 bases separating them. From germline, CDR1 is LGHNA and CDR2 YNFKEQ. CDR3 bases: TGTGCCAGCAGCCAAGATTTATTGGTTCAGGAAAAACTGTTTTTT. It translates to CASSQDLLVQEKLFF.

This clonotype was detected ten times or more. The J gene is TRBJ2-7, the V gene TRBV29-1; D remains unclear. The V gene lost 3 bases and the J gene lost 0 bases, with 6 bases spanning the gap. CDR3 length equals 12 residues. Looked up from germline, CDR1 is SQVTM and CDR2 is ANQGSEA. CDR3 sequence (DNA): TGCAGCGTTGAGGTCAGCTCCTACGAGCAGTACTTC. This translates into CSVEVSSYEQYF.

This clonotype has only a few counts. The chain carries TRBV11-2 and TRBJ1-1, with 8 bases that match TRBD1. The ends lost 5 bases at V and 4 bases at J; junction bases unmatched: 0. The germline CDR1 and CDR2 sequences are SGHAT and FQNNGV. This CDR3 has 12 residues. The CDR3 protein is CASSTGGTEAFF. CDR3 DNA sequence: TGTGCCAGCAGCACAGGGGGCACTGAAGCTTTCTTT.

This clonotype has ten or more counts. The rearrangement uses TRBV7-2 and TRBJ2-7, with TRBD1 matching 7 bases. This CDR3 has 13 residues. V gave up 5 bases and J gave up 2 bases; unmatched junction bases: 3. Germline lookup yields CDR1 SGHTA and CDR2 FQGNSA. CDR3 region: CASSQRGPYEQYF. CDR3 DNA sequence: TGTGCCAGCAGCCAAAGGGGGCCCTACGAGCAGTACTTC.

The J gene is TRBJ2-7, the V gene TRBV29-1, with D possibly being TRBD2 (5 bases). This CDR3 is 13 amino acids long. The V end was cut by 5 bases, the J end by 5 bases, with 16 bases between. Germline-derived CDR1 and CDR2 are SQVTM and ANQGSEA. CDR3 DNA sequence: TGCAGCGTTAGGCCCACGGTGCGGGACGAGCAGTACTTC. Its translation is CSVRPTVRDEQYF.